This is a list of T cell receptor beta chains from one sample in a study of blood T cell repertoires in COVID-19. Data came from immunoSEQ multiplex PCR; TCRdb stores just in-frame clones and leaves some out. The sample has about 290,000 clones; just under 90% are singletons. The sequenced sample was peripheral blood. These receptors all stem from a woman aged 30 to 39 with COVID-19, enrolled during active disease. Both conserved end residues are part of each CDR3. D genes are given only for firm matches. Only some rows state a clone size, as once, few, many or a class for expanded clones.

clone_size,d_call,v_call,j_call,cdr3_aa,cdr3_nt
-,TRBD2,TRBV7-8,TRBJ2-5,CASSLVRGGRTQYF,TGTGCCAGCAGTTTGGTACGGGGGGGTCGGACCCAGTACTTC
-,TRBD2,TRBV15,TRBJ2-2,CATFRSSGGFANTGELFF,TGTGCCACCTTTCGGAGTAGCGGGGGTTTTGCGAACACCGGGGAGCTGTTTTTT
-,TRBD1,TRBV6-5,TRBJ2-7,CASSYNQGAGEQYF,TGTGCCAGCAGTTACAACCAGGGGGCTGGCGAGCAGTACTTC
-,-,TRBV28,TRBJ1-1,CASSFPGQGHTEAFF,TGTGCCAGCAGTTTCCCCGGGCAGGGCCACACTGAAGCTTTCTTT
once,TRBD2,TRBV2,TRBJ2-3,CAIKGLAGGTDTQYF,TGTGCCATTAAGGGACTAGCGGGGGGGACAGATACGCAGTATTTT
once,TRBD1,TRBV5-5,TRBJ2-7,CASSLGTGVTYEQYF,TGTGCCAGCAGCTTGGGGACAGGGGTCACCTACGAGCAGTACTTC
-,-,TRBV10-1,TRBJ1-5,CASSSGGAQGGQPQHF,TGCGCCAGCAGTTCGGGAGGGGCGCAAGGGGGTCAGCCCCAGCATTTT
-,TRBD2,TRBV24-1,TRBJ2-3,CATSDLPGSGGGNTDTQYF,TGTGCCACCAGTGACCTTCCCGGGTCGGGAGGCGGTAACACAGATACGCAGTATTTT
-,-,TRBV5-1,TRBJ1-1,CASSPGGAVNTEAFF,TGCGCCAGCAGCCCGGGGGGGGCGGTGAACACTGAAGCTTTCTTT
-,TRBD1,TRBV3-1/TRBV3-2,TRBJ1-4,CASRASSWTGEGKLFF,TGTGCCAGCAGAGCCTCTTCCTGGACAGGGGAGGGAAAACTGTTTTTT
-,-,TRBV5-8,TRBJ1-3,CASSLVSGAGNTIYF,TGTGCCAGCAGCTTGGTGTCAGGGGCTGGAAACACCATATATTTT
-,-,TRBV4-2,TRBJ1-4,CASSQLGTLATNEKLFF,TGTGCCAGCAGCCAATTGGGGACTCTTGCAACTAATGAAAAACTGTTTTTT
-,-,TRBV5-5,TRBJ1-2,CASSLDWEGANYGYTF,TGTGCCAGCAGCTTGGATTGGGAGGGCGCTAACTATGGCTACACCTTC
-,TRBD1,TRBV18,TRBJ1-5,CASSEQGENQPQHF,TGTGCCAGCTCAGAACAGGGGGAGAATCAGCCCCAGCATTTT
-,-,TRBV7-8,TRBJ2-3,CASSLGDFGGAFTDTQYF,TGTGCCAGCAGCTTAGGGGATTTCGGGGGAGCCTTCACAGATACGCAGTATTTT
-,TRBD1,TRBV29-1,TRBJ1-1,CSVAWVMTGSNTEAFF,TGCAGCGTTGCTTGGGTTATGACAGGGTCGAACACTGAAGCTTTCTTT
-,TRBD2,TRBV12-3/TRBV12-4,TRBJ2-2,CASTAGLPRELFF,TGTGCCAGCACCGCGGGACTACCTAGGGAGCTGTTTTTT
-,TRBD1,TRBV2,TRBJ1-5,CASTRGQGRNRNQPQHF,TGTGCCAGCACTCGAGGACAGGGCCGAAACCGCAATCAGCCCCAGCATTTT
-,-,TRBV5-1,TRBJ1-1,CASSSSRGPTEAFF,TGCGCCAGCAGCTCGTCTCGGGGTCCCACTGAAGCTTTCTTT
-,-,TRBV9,TRBJ2-5,CASSHREKETQYF,TGTGCCAGCAGCCACAGGGAGAAAGAGACCCAGTACTTC
-,TRBD1,TRBV9,TRBJ2-7,CASSAGTAYEQYF,TGTGCCAGCAGCGCCGGGACAGCCTACGAGCAGTACTTC
-,-,TRBV18,TRBJ1-6,CASSPIRAVNSPLHF,TGTGCCAGCTCACCTATCAGGGCCGTGAATTCACCCCTCCACTTT
-,-,TRBV6-1,TRBJ1-6,CASSDGPGGVISPLHF,TGTGCCAGCAGTGACGGCCCCGGGGGAGTGATTTCACCCCTCCACTTT